The T cell receptor beta chain described here comes from a study of T cell clonotyping in hematopoietic cell transplantation. Turning to the study itself: Cytoreduction preceded collection of pretransplant recipient samples.

This clone was counted once. The junction does not match germline at one end; this may be a read error. CDR1 SSHAT and CDR2 FNYEAQ come from the germline V gene (reference sequence). This CDR3 spans 13 amino acids. Indicated time point: recipient sample about 28 days before transplant, after cytoreduction. The assay was immunoSEQ multiplex PCR, and TCRdb's table has in-frame clones only and misses some. This sample has 25,000 to 30,000 clones, with approximately 81% found just once. The sample here was peripheral blood mononuclear cells, taken before stem cell transplant. The chain uses TRBV7-7 and TRBJ2-1; D may be TRBD2 (5 bases). This TCR was recovered from a man aged 40-49 years with acute myeloid leukemia. Some clones in this sample may be carry-over from other donors' samples. This CDR3 reads CASSLERTNEQFF. CDR3 coding DNA: TGTGCTAGCAGCTTAGAACGGACTAATGAGCAGTTCTTC.